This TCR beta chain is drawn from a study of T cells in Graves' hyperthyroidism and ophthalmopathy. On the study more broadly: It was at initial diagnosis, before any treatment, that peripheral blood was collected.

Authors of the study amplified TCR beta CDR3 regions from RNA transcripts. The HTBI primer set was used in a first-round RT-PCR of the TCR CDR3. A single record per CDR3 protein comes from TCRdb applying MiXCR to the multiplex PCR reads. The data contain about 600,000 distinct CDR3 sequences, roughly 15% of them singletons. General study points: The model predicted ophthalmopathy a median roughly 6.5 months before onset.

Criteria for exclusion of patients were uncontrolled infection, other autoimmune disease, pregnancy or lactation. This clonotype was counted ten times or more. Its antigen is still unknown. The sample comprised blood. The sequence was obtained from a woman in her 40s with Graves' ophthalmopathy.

The CDR3 loop reads CASRGDRVYEQYF. DNA of the CDR3: TGCGCCAGCAGGGGGGACAGGGTTTACGAGCAGTACTTC. The chain uses TRBV5-1 and TRBJ2-7, with 9 bases lining up with TRBD1. The CDR3 runs 13 residues. Germline V CDR1 and CDR2: SGHRS, YFSETQ. After removal of 5 bases from V and 4 bases from J, the junction contained 4 bases not matched to a gene.